This T cell receptor beta chain was found in a study of identical twins. This CDR3 comprises 16 residues. V shed 5 bases, J shed 11 bases, and the junction held 18 bases outside the gene matches. CDR1 is PRHDT, CDR2 FYEKMQ, per germline (reference sequence). TCRdb re-analysed the 5' RACE reads in MiXCR, keeping a single row per CDR3 protein. The data show roughly 1,500,000 distinct CDR3 sequences, more than 30% seen once. This clonotype was seen more than once but under ten times. Its antigen is still unknown. Notes on the study in general: Analyses of zero insertions could be partly confounded by invariant MAIT and iNKT cells.

The clonotype was recovered from a newborn girl in good health. This chain joins TRBV13 and TRBJ2-1, with 7 nucleotides matching TRBD2. Material: cord blood. The CDR3 DNA sequence: TGTGCCAGCAGCGAAAGAACCGGGACTACCCCAAGGAAGCAGTTCTTC. Translating gives CASSERTGTTPRKQFF.